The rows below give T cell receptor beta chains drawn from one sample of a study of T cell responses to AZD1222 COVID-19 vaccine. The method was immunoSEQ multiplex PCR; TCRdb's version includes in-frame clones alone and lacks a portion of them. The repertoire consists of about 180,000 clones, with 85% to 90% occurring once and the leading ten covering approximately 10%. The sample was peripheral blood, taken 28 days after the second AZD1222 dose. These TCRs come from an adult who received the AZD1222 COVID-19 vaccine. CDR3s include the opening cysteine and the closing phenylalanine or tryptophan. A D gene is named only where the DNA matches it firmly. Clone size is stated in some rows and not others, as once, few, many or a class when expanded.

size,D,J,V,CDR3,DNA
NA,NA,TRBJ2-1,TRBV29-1,CSVEDRGIRQFF,TGCAGCGTTGAAGATAGGGGAATTAGGCAGTTCTTC
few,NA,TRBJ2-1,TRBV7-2,CASSLGGVLYEQFF,TGTGCCAGCAGCCTAGGAGGGGTTTTGTATGAGCAGTTCTTC
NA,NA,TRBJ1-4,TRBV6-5,CASLRGPTNEKLFF,TGTGCCAGCTTGCGAGGCCCAACTAATGAAAAACTGTTTTTT
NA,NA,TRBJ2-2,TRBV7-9,CASSPMSGVGELFF,TGTGCCAGCAGCCCCATGTCGGGGGTCGGGGAGCTGTTTTTT
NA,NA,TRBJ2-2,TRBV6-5,CASSYWRGTNTGELFF,TGTGCCAGCAGTTACTGGCGGGGTACGAACACCGGGGAGCTGTTTTTT
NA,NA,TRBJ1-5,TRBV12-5,CASGLTAINQPQHF,TGTGCTAGTGGACTAACTGCCATCAATCAGCCCCAGCATTTT
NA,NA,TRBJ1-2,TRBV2,CASTGQPRDNGYTF,TGTGCCAGCACAGGACAGCCTCGGGATAATGGCTACACCTTC
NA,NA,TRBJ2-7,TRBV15,CATSRVKGSSYEQYF,TGTGCCACCAGCAGAGTTAAAGGGAGCTCCTACGAGCAGTACTTC
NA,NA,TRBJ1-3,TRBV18,CASSPRQASSGNTIYF,TGTGCCAGCTCACCGAGACAGGCCAGTTCTGGAAACACCATATATTTT
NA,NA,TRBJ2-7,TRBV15,CATSRDSSYEQYF,TGTGCCACCAGCAGGGACAGTTCCTACGAGCAGTACTTC